A single sample gave rise to the 13 T cell receptor beta chains below, sequenced in a study of T cells in Graves' hyperthyroidism and ophthalmopathy (dated by TCRdb to about 2019). The library relied on multiplex PCR. TCRdb lists the instrument as Illumina HiSeq 2000. The TCR beta CDR3 regions were amplified from the RNA transcripts. For the first round of RT-PCR on the TCR CDR3, the HTBI primer set was used together with the Qiagen OneStep RT-PCR kit. TCRdb cleaned the public reads at Q25 with fastp, built clones with MiXCR and kept in-frame beta chains. All rows with the same CDR3 protein become a single entry with the most common DNA and genes. This sample comprises approximately 380,000 distinct CDR3 sequences, over 15% of them detected only once. The ten largest account for 3.7% of the sample. Sequenced input: blood. Receptors were obtained from a woman younger than 30 with Graves' hyperthyroidism.

Ten or more counts support this clonotype. The rearrangement joins TRBV6-5 to TRBJ1-1; 7 bases are shared with TRBD1. From germline, CDR1 is MNHEY and CDR2 SVGAGI. The CDR3 has 16 residues. V trimming: 1 base; J trimming: 3 bases; junction bases outside the gene matches: 8. The CDR3 protein is CASSYFDTGDDTEAFF. The CDR3, as DNA: TGTGCCAGCAGTTACTTCGATACAGGGGACGACACTGAAGCTTTCTTT.

The chain is built from TRBV29-1 and TRBJ1-1, with D unclear. The germline V and J ends were trimmed by 5 bases and 1 base, with 5 bases remaining between them. Germline-derived CDR1 and CDR2 are SQVTM and ANQGSEA. The CDR3 has 11 amino acids. Here the CDR3 DNA reads TGCAGCGTTTCAGAGAACACTGAAGCTTTCTTT. This encodes CSVSENTEAFF.

This clonotype was detected ten times or more. The chain employs TRBV20-1 and TRBJ1-2, with D tentatively TRBD1 (5 bases). This CDR3 has 14 residues. CDR1 and CDR2 from the germline V gene are DFQATT and SNEGSKA (reference sequence). V lost 0 bases and J lost 7, with 15 bases in between. Here the CDR3 DNA reads TGCAGTGCTAGAGAATGGGGGAATGACTCTGGCTACACCTTC. This gives the protein CSAREWGNDSGYTF.

In its sample, this clonotype ranks as medium-sized (0.01 to 0.1%). V and J are TRBV28 and TRBJ2-5, with 7 bases fitting TRBD1. The germline gives CDR1 MDHEN, CDR2 SYDVKM. The CDR3 loop spans 18 amino acids. V shed 4 bases, J shed 2 bases, and the junction held 16 bases outside the gene matches. The CDR3 spells CASSSFNPRQGKQETQYF. For the CDR3, the DNA is TGTGCCAGCAGTTCCTTCAACCCTCGACAGGGCAAACAAGAGACCCAGTACTTC.

This clonotype was recorded many times. V usage is TRBV3-1 and J usage is TRBJ1-1; no firm D call. This CDR3 has 14 residues. From germline, CDR1 is LGHDT and CDR2 YNNKEL (reference sequence). Trimming took 3 bases from V and 2 from J, leaving 10 bases between them. The CDR3 coding sequence is TGTGCCAGCAGCCACCGCGACCTAAACACTGAAGCTTTCTTT. This codes for CASSHRDLNTEAFF.

The table lists this clonotype with many counts. The chain is built from TRBV5-1 and TRBJ1-1; D gene ambiguous. Germline CDR1 and CDR2: SGHRS and YFSETQ. The CDR3 is 13 residues long. V was shortened by 0 bases and J by 5 bases, with 8 bases between the two germline ends. The CDR3 sequence: CASSLEGRTEAFF. The DNA for the CDR3 is TGCGCCAGCAGCTTGGAAGGCCGTACTGAAGCTTTCTTT.

This clonotype was recorded many times. The chain is built from TRBV9 and TRBJ2-5; D tentatively fits TRBD1 or TRBD2 (7 bases each). Germline CDR1 and CDR2: SGDLS and YYNGEE. The CDR3 runs to 17 residues. V lost 4 bases and J 1 base, leaving 20 bases between the germline ends. The CDR3 sequence: CASSPGTVRGGQETQYF. The DNA for the CDR3 is TGTGCCAGCAGCCCAGGGACAGTCAGGGGGGGCCAAGAGACCCAGTACTTC.

Many counts were recorded for this clonotype. V and J are TRBV6-5 and TRBJ2-7; tentatively, D is TRBD2 (5 bases). Deletions cut 0 bases from V and 1 base from J, with 7 bases between. The CDR3 is 14 residues long. Germline CDR1 and CDR2: MNHEY and SVGAGI. The CDR3 coding sequence is TGTGCCAGCAGTTACTCCCGGACTTCCTACGAGCAGTACTTC. This translates into CASSYSRTSYEQYF.

The table lists this clonotype with many counts. The J gene is TRBJ1-2, the V gene TRBV12-3 or TRBV12-4; 7 bases are shared with TRBD1. The CDR3 length is 16 residues. J lost 7 bases, V lost 5 bases, and 16 bases had no gene match. The chain's CDR3 is CASSLQGSGRGGGYTF. CDR3 bases: TGTGCCAGCAGTCTACAGGGGTCTGGGCGAGGGGGTGGCTACACCTTC.

This clonotype was counted at least ten times. The V gene is TRBV12-3 or TRBV12-4, the J gene TRBJ2-7; perhaps TRBD1 as D (6 bases). The CDR3 totals 13 residues. V was cut by 4 bases and J by 6 bases, with 13 bases left in between. Written as DNA, the CDR3 is TGTGCCAGCAGTTCCGGGACACTCTTCGAGCAGTACTTC. Protein: CASSSGTLFEQYF.

This clonotype has ten or more counts. V is TRBV4-2 and J is TRBJ1-1; D is unclear. CDR1 is LGHNA and CDR2 is YNFKEQ in the germline V gene. The length of the CDR3 is 14 residues. V gave up 1 base and J gave up 1 base, with 7 bases separating them. The CDR3 DNA sequence: TGTGCCAGCAGCCAAGGCCTCGGGAACACTGAAGCTTTCTTT. It codes for CASSQGLGNTEAFF.

This clonotype was observed a handful of times. The chain carries TRBV6-2 or TRBV6-3 and TRBJ1-1; 8 bases agree with TRBD1. Germline V CDR1 and CDR2: MNHEY, SVGEGT. The V gene end was trimmed by 2 bases and the J gene end by 5 bases; junction bases not matched to a gene: 7. This CDR3 is built from 15 residues. The CDR3 DNA follows: TGTGCCAGCAGTTACGAAGACAGGGGATGGACTGAAGCTTTCTTT. Amino acid sequence: CASSYEDRGWTEAFF.

This clonotype was recorded at least ten times. The chain links TRBV12-3 or TRBV12-4 to TRBJ1-6; TRBD1 might be the D (5 bases). This CDR3 region has 15 residues. With 4 bases removed from V and 4 bases from J, the gap between germline ends came to 11 bases. Here the CDR3 DNA reads TGTGCCAGCAGTTGGGACGGCGGATATAATTCACCCCTCCACTTT. It encodes CASSWDGGYNSPLHF.